One sample yielded the 21 T cell receptor beta chains listed below, sequenced in a study of CD8+ T cells in alopecia areata. RNA extraction was followed by reverse transcription into cDNA, which acted as the sequencing template. Produced via immunoSEQ multiplex PCR; TCRdb's table is partial and in-frame only. The sample contains approximately 160,000 clones, approximately 57% of which appear only once. Treatment here: oral pan-JAK inhibitor, 5-10 mg twice daily. The sample was CD4+ T cells sorted from blood, taken at week 24, from a patient treated with tofacitinib. Receptors were obtained from a human donor with alopecia areata.

The DNA of the CDR3 is TGTGCCAGCAGGAATTGGGAGACCCAGTACTTC. This encodes CASRNWETQYF. The chain is built from TRBV25-1 and TRBJ2-5; no reliable D call. This CDR3 region has 11 residues. Germline V gene data show CDR1 as MGHDK and CDR2 as SYGVNS. With 6 bases removed from V and 5 bases from J, the gap between germline ends came to 7 bases.

This sequence joins TRBV29-1 and TRBJ2-5; 9 bases are a match to TRBD1. This CDR3 is built from 15 residues. Germline V gene lookup returns CDR1 SQVTM and CDR2 ANQGSEA. Trimming removed 5 bases from V and 2 bases from J; junction bases left unmatched: 9. The CDR3 region is CSVPPGTGRQETQYF. As DNA, the CDR3 is TGCAGCGTTCCCCCAGGGACAGGGAGGCAAGAGACCCAGTACTTC.

This clone was counted a few times. CDR3: CASTETDSSTYEQYF. For the CDR3, the DNA is TGTGCCAGTACCGAGACGGACAGTTCAACCTACGAGCAGTACTTC. The chain carries TRBV19 and TRBJ2-7, with D perhaps matching TRBD1 (6 bases). The V gene lost 7 bases and the J gene lost 2 bases, with 18 bases spanning the gap. The germline CDR1 and CDR2 sequences are LNHDA and SQIVND (reference sequence). The CDR3 has 15 residues.

This CDR3 reads CASSSRQETQYF. CDR3 DNA sequence: TGCGCCAGCAGCTCCCGCCAAGAGACCCAGTACTTC. The chain recombines TRBV5-1 with TRBJ2-5; D remains unclear. V lost 3 bases, J lost 1 base, and 4 bases lay in between. This CDR3 spans 12 amino acids. The V gene's germline CDR1 is SGHRS and CDR2 YFSETQ.

The V and J genes are TRBV4-2 and TRBJ2-2, with TRBD2 matching over 8 bases. Germline values: CDR1 LGHNA, CDR2 YNFKEQ. The junction had 1 base not matched to a gene; V was cut back by 1 base and J by 0 bases. This CDR3 has 16 amino acids. This CDR3 is CASSQGTSPNTGELFF. CDR3 nucleotides: TGTGCCAGCAGCCAAGGGACTAGCCCGAACACCGGGGAGCTGTTTTTT.

The rearrangement joins TRBV4-1 to TRBJ2-5, with a tentative D call TRBD1 (5 bases). The CDR3 spans 14 residues. The germline gives CDR1 MGHRA, CDR2 YSYEKL. The V end was cut by 4 bases, the J end by 4 bases, with 13 bases between. In DNA form, the CDR3 reads TGCGCCAGCAGCCGCCAAACAGGTGGAGAGACCCAGTACTTC. Its protein product is CASSRQTGGETQYF.

This chain joins TRBV7-9 and TRBJ2-7, with a tentative D call TRBD2 (5 bases). Looked up from germline, CDR1 is SEHNR and CDR2 is FQNEAQ (reference sequence). The CDR3 is 14 amino acids. The V end was cut by 1 base, the J end by 5 bases, with 12 bases between. The CDR3 DNA sequence: TGTGCCAGCAGCTTAGTTGAGGGTGGGGACGAGCAGTACTTC. This sequence encodes CASSLVEGGDEQYF.

The chain couples TRBV25-1 to TRBJ2-7, with 8 bases identical to TRBD2. This CDR3 region has 14 residues. V dropped 1 base and J dropped 4; count of bases not matched to a gene: 3. Germline-derived CDR1 and CDR2 are MGHDK and SYGVNS. CDR3 sequence reads: CASSESGGVYEQYF. In DNA form, the CDR3 reads TGTGCCAGCAGTGAATCGGGGGGGGTATACGAGCAGTACTTC.

In this sample, this clone turned up a few times. Written as DNA, the CDR3 is TGTGCCAGCAGTGGCAGACAGGGATGGGACACAGATACGCAGTATTTT. Translated: CASSGRQGWDTDTQYF. The chain has TRBV6-1 and TRBJ2-3; 7 bases map to TRBD1. Trimming removed 4 bases from V and 2 bases from J; junction bases left unmatched: 9. The CDR3 runs to 16 residues. The germline CDR1 and CDR2 sequences are MNHNS and SASEGT.

This clone showed up just a few times. The rearrangement uses TRBV29-1 and TRBJ1-1; D not certain. V lost 4 bases to trimming and J lost 0 bases, with 12 bases between them. This CDR3 contains 14 residues. From germline, CDR1 is SQVTM and CDR2 ANQGSEA. The CDR3 region is CSVVGQSMNTEAFF. CDR3 DNA sequence: TGCAGCGTTGTAGGGCAGTCCATGAACACTGAAGCTTTCTTT. The full variable domain, completed using reference TRBV29-1 and TRBJ1-1, is SAVISQKPSRDICQRGTSLTIQCQVDSQVTMMFWYRQQPGQSLTLIATANQGSEATYESGFVIDKFPISRPNLTFSTLTVSNMSPEDSSIYLCSVVGQSMNTEAFFGQGTRLTVV.

This clone has a single count. This chain uses TRBV7-9 with TRBJ2-5; 7 bases line up with TRBD2. The trim removed 4 bases at V and 1 base at J, leaving 12 bases unmatched. Germline V gene sequence: CDR1 SEHNR, CDR2 FQNEAQ (reference sequence). This CDR3 has 17 amino acids. The CDR3 here is CASSSKSAGVIQETQYF. CDR3 coding DNA: TGTGCCAGCAGCTCGAAGTCGGCGGGGGTCATCCAAGAGACCCAGTACTTC.

The CDR3 sequence: CASSSASTDTQYF. In nucleotides, the CDR3 is TGTGCCAGCAGTTCGGCTAGCACAGATACGCAGTATTTT. The chain links TRBV6-1 to TRBJ2-3, with unresolved D. CDR1 and CDR2 (germline): MNHNS, SASEGT. The CDR3 spans 13 residues. V was pared by 5 bases and J by 0 bases, with 6 bases between.

V and J are TRBV29-1 and TRBJ2-3, with D hard to call. The V end lost 5 bases, the J end lost 2 bases, and 11 bases lay between the germline ends. Germline lookup yields CDR1 SQVTM and CDR2 ANQGSEA. CDR3 length: 13 residues. The chain's CDR3 is CSVLAPLTDTQYF. CDR3 DNA sequence: TGCAGCGTTTTGGCCCCACTCACAGATACGCAGTATTTT.

The chain recombines TRBV7-9 with TRBJ2-5; no clear D gene. The germline V and J ends were trimmed by 2 bases and 4 bases, with 8 bases remaining between them. Germline V gene data show CDR1 as SEHNR and CDR2 as FQNEAQ (reference sequence). This CDR3 spans 13 amino acids. The CDR3 DNA follows: TGTGCCAGCAGCTTATCTCCACCAGAGACCCAGTACTTC. It specifies CASSLSPPETQYF. Filled out from reference TRBV7-9 and TRBJ2-5, the complete variable domain reads DTGVSQNPRHKITKRGQNVTFRCDPISEHNRLYWYRQTLGQGPEFLTYFQNEAQLEKSRLLSDRFSAERPKGSFSTLEIQRTEQGDSAMYLCASSLSPPETQYFGPGTRLLVL.

The CDR3 region has the DNA TGTGCCACCAGCAGAGGGTCAGGCAGGTACGAGCAGTACTTC. Amino acid sequence: CATSRGSGRYEQYF. The gene calls are TRBV15 and TRBJ2-7; no reliable D call. V was pared by 1 base and J by 4 bases, with 11 bases between. Germline CDR1 LNHNV, CDR2 YYDKDF (reference sequence). CDR3 length equals 14 residues.

The chain joins TRBV6-1 to TRBJ2-3; the match to TRBD1 covers 8 bases. Germline assignment: CDR1 MNHNS and CDR2 SASEGT. V shed 8 bases, J shed 2 bases, and the junction held 6 bases outside the gene matches. This CDR3 is built from 14 residues. The CDR3 loop is CASAATGDTDTQYF. The CDR3 DNA follows: TGTGCCAGCGCCGCGACAGGGGACACAGATACGCAGTATTTT.

The V gene is TRBV30, the J gene TRBJ1-5, with 8 bases identical to TRBD1. The CDR3 length is 15 residues. The germline gives CDR1 GTSNPN, CDR2 SVGIG (reference sequence). The trim removed 0 bases at V and 4 bases at J, leaving 5 bases unmatched. CDR3 bases: TGTGCCTGGAGTGTCAGGGGGCAAGGTAATCAGCCCCAGCATTTT. Its translation: CAWSVRGQGNQPQHF.

In this sample, this clone turned up a few times. The rearrangement links TRBV29-1 to TRBJ1-2; TRBD1 is a possible D gene (5 bases). V was trimmed by 3 bases and J by 4 bases, leaving 21 bases between them. CDR1 SQVTM and CDR2 ANQGSEA come from the germline V gene. The CDR3 has 16 amino acids. This CDR3 reads CSVDPSQGRGSYGYTF. CDR3 DNA: TGCAGCGTTGACCCGAGCCAGGGACGAGGTTCCTATGGCTACACCTTC.

CDR3: CASSLVRNEQYF. The CDR3 bases are TGTGCCAGCAGCTTAGTTAGAAACGAGCAGTACTTC. The genes are TRBV11-2 and TRBJ2-7; no reliable D call. The CDR3 loop spans 12 amino acids. Trimming removed 1 base at V and 5 bases at J, with 6 bases between. Germline assignment: CDR1 SGHAT and CDR2 FQNNGV.

J is TRBJ1-6 and V is TRBV29-1, with D perhaps matching TRBD1 (5 bases). V was clipped by 4 bases and J by 8 bases, with 9 bases between them. There are 12 residues in the CDR3. Germline assignment: CDR1 SQVTM and CDR2 ANQGSEA. This CDR3 is CSVGDSYSPLHF. Written as DNA, the CDR3 is TGCAGCGTTGGCGACAGTTATTCACCCCTCCACTTT.

This clone was seen a handful of times. The V call is TRBV6-5, the J call TRBJ2-7; 9 bases align to TRBD1. The CDR3 totals 15 residues. CDR1 and CDR2 (germline): MNHEY, SVGAGI. After removal of 5 bases from V and 2 bases from J, the junction contained 7 bases not matched to a gene. CDR3: CASSVGQGGTYEQYF. CDR3 DNA: TGTGCCAGCAGTGTGGGACAGGGCGGGACCTACGAGCAGTACTTC.